The text below deals with one T cell receptor (beta chain). Its specificity is not known. CDR1 and CDR2 from the germline V gene are SGHDN and FVKESK. CDR3 length: 13 residues. The V end was cut by 4 bases, the J end by 12 bases, with 16 bases between. These data are taken from a study of cytomegalovirus exposure and HLA in healthy donors. As for the study in general: Genotyping of 300 to 450 donors showed that roughly 83% belonged to the Caucasian-associated ancestry cluster.

The PCR ran on 60 Vbeta and 13 Jbeta primers. Sequencing was performed with immunoSEQ multiplex PCR; in TCRdb, only in-frame clones are kept and a portion is missing. This table lists under 60,000 clones. Study results and caveats: Accurate HLA-A and HLA-B prediction from TCR beta sequences was reported for most subjects. A link between a missense DCLRE1C variant and TCR beta V- and J-gene trimming emerged from a later analysis. Later work associated fewer than 20,000 TCR beta sequences with HLA alleles at 0.05 false discovery rate.

V usage is TRBV14 and J usage is TRBJ2-1, with D possibly matching TRBD2 (5 bases). The material sequenced was PBMCs. The sequence was obtained from a young woman in good health and CMV-seropositive. CDR3 loop: CASSPSGGAGQFF. The CDR3 DNA follows: TGTGCCAGCAGCCCGAGTGGAGGCGCGGGGCAGTTCTTC.